A single sample gave rise to the 27 T cell receptor beta chains below, sequenced in a study of shared clonotypes between healthy human individuals. Profiling relied on immunoSEQ multiplex PCR, and the TCRdb table lists in-frame clones only, not all of them. The table lists about 2.3 million clones, 90% to 95% of them singletons. The sample comprised naive CD4+ T cells from PBMCs. Subset meaning: CD45RA+ positively selected. The receptors shown here come from a man aged 18 to 29 in good health. Some clones in this sample may be carry-over from other donors' samples.

The genes are TRBV28 and TRBJ2-1, with a possible D match to TRBD1 (5 bases). The CDR3 loop spans 14 amino acids. The germline V gene encodes CDR1 MDHEN and CDR2 SYDVKM. Trimming took off 3 bases at V and 4 bases at J, with 10 bases between the two ends. The CDR3 region is CASSFQGDYNEQFF. In nucleotides, the CDR3 is TGTGCCAGCAGTTTTCAGGGCGATTACAATGAGCAGTTCTTC.

The chain links TRBV6-1 to TRBJ1-1; the D gene is possibly TRBD1 (6 bases). This CDR3 has 13 residues. Germline assignment: CDR1 MNHNS and CDR2 SASEGT. Deletions cut 6 bases from V and 7 bases from J, with 15 bases between. The CDR3 nucleotides are TGTGCCAGCAGATCTGGGGGGGCGAATGAAGCTTTCTTT. It encodes CASRSGGANEAFF.

As to this clone: Other DNA sequences in the same sample also yield this CDR3. The chain joins TRBV7-2 to TRBJ2-5; 11 bases fit TRBD2. The CDR3 loop spans 15 amino acids. Trimming at V came to 3 bases and at J to 5 bases, leaving 5 bases not matched to a gene. CDR1 is SGHTA, CDR2 FQGNSA, per germline. CDR3 sequence (DNA): TGTGCCAGCAGCTTTACTAGCGGGAGCGGTGAGACCCAGTACTTC. Translating it yields CASSFTSGSGETQYF.

The genes are TRBV10-3 and TRBJ2-5; no clear D. CDR1 ENHRY and CDR2 SYGVKD come from the germline V gene. The CDR3 totals 16 residues. V lost 2 bases, J lost 1 base, and 14 bases lay in between. As DNA, the CDR3 is TGTGCCATCAGTGAGGTCCAGGCCGGGCGCCAAGAGACCCAGTACTTC. Translating it yields CAISEVQAGRQETQYF.

The chain links TRBV5-8 to TRBJ2-3, with a weak D call TRBD2 (7 bases). Deletions cut 5 bases from V and 4 bases from J, with 14 bases between. Germline V gene sequence: CDR1 SGHTS, CDR2 YDEGEE. The CDR3 runs 14 residues. The CDR3 sequence is CASRSAGAADTQYF. The CDR3 DNA is TGTGCCAGCAGGTCTGCGGGGGCCGCAGATACGCAGTATTTT.

The V gene is TRBV5-8, the J gene TRBJ1-1; D unclear. The CDR3 covers 15 residues. V dropped 2 bases and J dropped 2 bases, with 13 bases sitting between them. The germline gives CDR1 SGHTS, CDR2 YDEGEE. The CDR3 DNA reads as TGTGCCAGCAGCTTAAGGGCCAGGTCAAACACTGAAGCTTTCTTT. This sequence encodes CASSLRARSNTEAFF.

J is TRBJ1-4 and V is TRBV5-1; 10 bases match TRBD1. V was clipped by 6 bases and J by 1 base; unmatched bases: 9. The CDR3 is 17 residues long. CDR1 and CDR2 from the germline V gene are SGHRS and YFSETQ. CDR3 sequence (DNA): TGCGCCAGCACAACCGGGACAGGGGTTCAAACTAATGAAAAACTGTTTTTT. This gives the protein CASTTGTGVQTNEKLFF.

The rearrangement links TRBV6-5 to TRBJ2-5, with D perhaps matching TRBD1 (5 bases). Trimming cost V 6 bases and J 4 bases, with 9 bases left between them. This CDR3 has 12 residues. Germline V CDR1 and CDR2: MNHEY, SVGAGI. CDR3 amino acids: CASSTGSETQYF. The CDR3 DNA reads as TGTGCCAGCAGCACAGGTTCAGAGACCCAGTACTTC.

This clone occurred a few times. The chain uses TRBV14 and TRBJ2-2; no firm D call. This CDR3 is 14 amino acids long. Germline lookup yields CDR1 SGHDN and CDR2 FVKESK. Deletions cut 4 bases from V and 3 bases from J, with 9 bases between. CDR3 protein: CASSLGWDTGELFF. In DNA, the CDR3 is TGTGCCAGCAGCCTAGGATGGGACACCGGGGAGCTGTTTTTT.

This chain connects TRBV10-3 to TRBJ2-3; D is perhaps TRBD2 (5 bases). V was trimmed by 0 bases and J by 1 base, leaving 26 bases between them. Looked up from germline, CDR1 is ENHRY and CDR2 is SYGVKD. This CDR3 comprises 21 residues. CDR3 loop: CAISESQRQIGLPRRTDTQYF. The CDR3 bases are TGTGCCATCAGTGAGTCCCAGCGGCAGATCGGATTGCCCCGTCGCACAGATACGCAGTATTTT.

This chain connects TRBV27 to TRBJ2-7, with 8 bases matching TRBD1. The CDR3 sequence is 14 residues long. In germline, CDR1 is MNHEY, CDR2 SMNVEV (reference sequence). Unmatched junction bases numbered 9, after V lost 6 bases and J lost 5 bases. CDR3 nucleotide sequence: TGTGCCAGCAGCCTGGACAGGGTTGAGGACGAGCAGTACTTC. Amino acid sequence: CASSLDRVEDEQYF.

This clone has only one observation. The chain is built from TRBV7-9 and TRBJ1-2, with D perhaps TRBD1 (6 bases). The CDR3 has 14 residues. Germline CDR1 and CDR2: SEHNR and FQNEAQ (reference sequence). V lost 4 bases and J 7 bases, leaving 16 bases between the germline ends. The CDR3 is CASSSQPGDRGYTF. Written as DNA, the CDR3 is TGTGCCAGCAGCTCACAACCAGGGGATCGTGGCTACACCTTC.

The chain employs TRBV6-5 and TRBJ1-5, with D perhaps TRBD1 (5 bases). V gave up 6 bases and J gave up 1 base, with 13 bases separating them. The germline V gene encodes CDR1 MNHEY and CDR2 SVGAGI. The CDR3 consists of 15 residues. CDR3 sequence: CASSTGRLSNQPQHF. The DNA for the CDR3 is TGTGCCAGCAGCACGGGACGGCTGAGCAATCAGCCCCAGCATTTT.

V is TRBV7-3 and J is TRBJ2-2; 9 bases agree with TRBD2. Germline lookup yields CDR1 SGHTA and CDR2 FQGTGA. J lost 0 bases, V lost 7 bases, and 6 bases had no gene match. The CDR3 runs to 16 residues. CDR3 sequence (DNA): TGTGCCAGCACTTTGGGGACTAGCCCGAACACCGGGGAGCTGTTTTTT. Translating gives CASTLGTSPNTGELFF. Looking up the rest from reference TRBV7-3 and TRBJ2-2 gives the full variable domain: GAGVSQTPSNKVTEKGKYVELRCDPISGHTALYWYRQSLGQGPEFLIYFQGTGAADDSGLPNDRFFAVRPEGSVSTLKIQRTERGDSAVYLCASTLGTSPNTGELFFGEGSRLTVL.

This chain links TRBV7-2 with TRBJ1-2; D uncertain. V was trimmed by 4 bases and J by 1 base, leaving 10 bases between them. The CDR3 consists of 14 residues. The germline V gene encodes CDR1 SGHTA and CDR2 FQGNSA. The CDR3 is CASSSEPFNYGYTF. The CDR3 DNA reads TGTGCCAGCAGCTCCGAACCTTTTAACTATGGCTACACCTTC.

This chain connects TRBV28 to TRBJ1-5; no clear D gene. The CDR3 consists of 12 residues. CDR1 MDHEN and CDR2 SYDVKM come from the germline V gene. V lost 8 bases to trimming and J lost 0 bases, with 5 bases between them. CDR3 bases: TGTGCCAGCGCTAATAGCAATCAGCCCCAGCATTTT. This translates into CASANSNQPQHF.

V is TRBV18 and J is TRBJ2-3, with 9 bases matching TRBD2. V was pared by 1 base and J by 4 bases, with 12 bases of the junction left unmatched. The CDR3 totals 18 residues. The germline gives CDR1 KGHSH, CDR2 LQKENI. The CDR3 nucleotides are TGTGCCAGCTCACCACAGGTCCTCGGCGGGAGGGGTCCAGATACGCAGTATTTT. Translating it yields CASSPQVLGGRGPDTQYF.

The chain uses TRBV7-2 and TRBJ2-1; D unclear. V lost 0 bases, J lost 12 bases, and 12 bases lay in between. From germline, CDR1 is SGHTA and CDR2 FQGNSA. The CDR3 covers 13 residues. The CDR3 reads CASSLAIYGGQFF. DNA of the CDR3: TGTGCCAGCAGCTTAGCGATTTACGGTGGGCAGTTCTTC.

The chain is built from TRBV5-8 and TRBJ2-7; possibly TRBD2 for D (6 bases). V was shortened by 7 bases and J by 5 bases, with 19 bases between the two germline ends. This CDR3 spans 14 amino acids. Germline V gives CDR1 SGHTS, CDR2 YDEGEE. The CDR3 reads CASPPNGRGNEQYF. The CDR3 region has the DNA TGTGCCAGCCCCCCTAACGGCCGGGGGAACGAGCAGTACTTC.

J is TRBJ2-4 and V is TRBV28; the match to TRBD1 covers 7 bases. In germline, CDR1 is MDHEN, CDR2 SYDVKM. V was pared by 5 bases and J by 2 bases, with 12 bases of the junction left unmatched. The CDR3 spans 17 residues. The CDR3 DNA follows: TGTGCCAGCAGTCCCAGACAGGGAAGGATAACCAAAAACATTCAGTACTTC. Translating it yields CASSPRQGRITKNIQYF.

This chain links TRBV15 with TRBJ2-1, with 9 bases that match TRBD2. The CDR3 runs to 14 residues. The ends lost 3 bases at V and 8 bases at J; junction bases unmatched: 5. The germline gives CDR1 LNHNV, CDR2 YYDKDF (reference sequence). The CDR3 region has the DNA TGTGCCACCAGCAGGGGACTAGCCGGTTATGAGCAGTTCTTC. Its translation: CATSRGLAGYEQFF.

The chain links TRBV7-9 to TRBJ1-2; tentatively, D is TRBD1 (5 bases). The CDR3 has 15 amino acids. Germline-derived CDR1 and CDR2 are SEHNR and FQNEAQ (reference sequence). V was cut by 3 bases and J by 0 bases, with 11 bases left in between. CDR3 DNA: TGTGCCAGCAGCTTTGAGGGGACGCCTAACTATGGCTACACCTTC. It translates to CASSFEGTPNYGYTF.

J is TRBJ2-2 and V is TRBV5-1; 10 nucleotides match TRBD2. CDR1 is SGHRS, CDR2 YFSETQ, per germline. Trimming removed 4 bases from V and 5 bases from J; junction bases left unmatched: 8. The CDR3 spans 16 residues. The CDR3 sequence is CASSPLGGLATGELFF. The DNA of the CDR3 is TGCGCCAGCAGCCCCTTAGGGGGACTAGCGACCGGGGAGCTGTTTTTT.

The V gene is TRBV10-3, the J gene TRBJ2-1; 8 bases agree with TRBD2. The ends lost 0 bases at V and 2 bases at J; junction bases unmatched: 3. The germline CDR1 and CDR2 sequences are ENHRY and SYGVKD. The CDR3 has 16 residues. This CDR3 reads CAISESPGGAYNEQFF. The CDR3 region has the DNA TGTGCCATCAGTGAGTCGCCGGGAGGGGCCTACAATGAGCAGTTCTTC.

This clone was counted a single time. The chain recombines TRBV9 with TRBJ2-5; tentatively, D is TRBD1 (6 bases). CDR1 SGDLS and CDR2 YYNGEE come from the germline V gene. The CDR3 spans 12 residues. V was shortened by 4 bases and J by 5 bases, with 9 bases between the two germline ends. CDR3 coding DNA: TGTGCCAGCAGCTATCAGGGGGAGACCCAGTACTTC. Translated: CASSYQGETQYF. The whole variable domain, remainder taken from reference TRBV9 and TRBJ2-5, is DSGVTQTPKHLITATGQRVTLRCSPRSGDLSVYWYQQSLDQGLQFLIQYYNGEERAKGNILERFSAQQFPDLHSELNLSSLELGDSALYFCASSYQGETQYFGPGTRLLVL.

This sequence joins TRBV5-6 and TRBJ1-1; D uncertain. Germline loops: CDR1 SGHDT, CDR2 YYEEEE. CDR3 size: 14 residues. The ends were cut back, 0 bases at V and 6 bases at J, with 12 bases in the middle. CDR3 sequence: CASSLAVGVSEAFF. The CDR3 DNA reads as TGTGCCAGCAGCTTGGCCGTCGGTGTATCTGAAGCTTTCTTT.

Worth noting for this clone: The same CDR3 is also encoded by other DNA sequences in this sample. This sequence joins TRBV5-1 and TRBJ2-1, with 11 bases identical to TRBD2. The CDR3 spans 14 residues. Trimming removed 4 bases from V and 5 bases from J; junction bases left unmatched: 2. CDR1 and CDR2 from the germline V gene are SGHRS and YFSETQ. The CDR3 is CASSLAGGNNEQFF. CDR3 sequence (DNA): TGCGCCAGCAGCCTAGCGGGGGGAAACAATGAGCAGTTCTTC. Together with reference TRBV5-1 and TRBJ2-1, the CDR3 gives the full variable domain: KAGVTQTPRYLIKTRGQQVTLSCSPISGHRSVSWYQQTPGQGLQFLFEYFSETQRNKGNFPGRFSGRQFSNSRSEMNVSTLELGDSALYLCASSLAGGNNEQFFGPGTRLTVL.